A selection of T cell receptor beta chains follows, all from one sample in a study of tumor-infiltrating lymphocytes in primary liver carcinoma. TCRdb passed the multiplex PCR reads through MiXCR, listing each CDR3 protein once. The table includes around 210,000 distinct CDR3 sequences, about 65% detected once. Sequenced: peripheral blood. The receptor set was obtained from a woman in her sixties with primary liver carcinoma and hepatitis B virus infection. The CDR3 runs from the conserved cysteine through the conserved F or W. The D gene is left open where the match is weak. Clone size is not always given. Where it is, it says once, few, many or a class for expanded clones.

J	size	D	V	DNA	CDR3
TRBJ1-1	-	-	TRBV28	TGTGCCAGCTCGACCCCAAGTCCCAACAGGGCTACTGAAGCTTTCTTT	CASSTPSPNRATEAFF
TRBJ2-5	-	-	TRBV11-2	TGTGCCAGCAGCAAGGGTGGACCAGCTGACCAAGAGACCCAGTACTTC	CASSKGGPADQETQYF
TRBJ2-1	once	-	TRBV29-1	TGCAGCGTCGCCCAGCAGGAGGGGCACAATGAGCAGTTCTTC	CSVAQQEGHNEQFF
TRBJ2-1	-	-	TRBV28	TGTGCCAGCAGTTTACCAGGGGACAATGAGCAGTTCTTC	CASSLPGDNEQFF
TRBJ2-1	-	-	TRBV12-3/TRBV12-4	TGTGCCTGCAGCTATGTAGGCGAGCAGTTCTTC	CACSYVGEQFF
TRBJ1-3	-	-	TRBV7-9	TGTGCCAGCAGCTCCTTACAGGGATCCGGAAACACCATATATTTT	CASSSLQGSGNTIYF
TRBJ2-7	-	-	TRBV7-9	TGTGCCAGCAGCTTGGAGCATGGCTCTAGCTCCTACGAGCAGTACTTC	CASSLEHGSSSYEQYF
TRBJ2-1	-	TRBD2	TRBV10-3	TGTGCCATCAGTGCCCAGACTAGCGGACTCTACAATGAGCAGTTCTTC	CAISAQTSGLYNEQFF
TRBJ2-6	few	TRBD2	TRBV12-3/TRBV12-4	TGTGCCAGCAGTTTAGGGATGGGGCGGGGGGCGAATAGGGCCAACGTCCTGACTTTC	CASSLGMGRGANRANVLTF
TRBJ1-3	-	-	TRBV7-9	TGTGCCAGCAGCTTGGTGGGAAACACCATATATTTT	CASSLVGNTIYF
TRBJ1-1	-	-	TRBV11-2	TGTGCCAGCAGCCTATCCCGGTTGACGCGGGCTGAAGCTTTCTTT	CASSLSRLTRAEAFF
TRBJ1-2	-	-	TRBV29-1	-	CSVFGERANYGCTF
TRBJ1-1	-	TRBD1	TRBV7-2	TGTGCCAGCAGCTTAGTCGGGACAGCATACACTGAAGCTTTCTTT	CASSLVGTAYTEAFF
TRBJ2-5	-	-	TRBV28	TGTGCCAGCAGTGCCCTTTTGGGTAGCGGCACGGGGCAGTACTTC	CASSALLGSGTGQYF
TRBJ2-3	-	-	TRBV4-2	TGTACCAGCAGCCAAGTTTCACTAGAGATGGGCACGCAGTATTTT	CTSSQVSLEMGTQYF
TRBJ2-3	-	TRBD1	TRBV11-2	TGTGCCAGCAGCTTAGGAGGGACAGGGGTCCGCACAGACACGCAGTGTTTT	CASSLGGTGVRTDTQCF
TRBJ2-7	-	-	TRBV30	TGTGCCTGGAGTGTACGGGTCCCAAGCTACGAGCAGTACTTC	CAWSVRVPSYEQYF
TRBJ1-1	-	-	TRBV10-3	TGTGCCATCAGTGCCCGGGGATTTGAGGGAGCGAACACTGAAGCTTTCTTT	CAISARGFEGANTEAFF
TRBJ2-5	-	TRBD2	TRBV10-2	TGCGCCAGCACTGAGGAACTAGCGGGAGGGGGAAAGACCCAGTACTTC	CASTEELAGGGKTQYF
TRBJ2-6	-	-	TRBV29-1	TGCAGTGTTCTATCCTCTGGGGCCAACGTCCTGACTTTC	CSVLSSGANVLTF
TRBJ2-7	once	TRBD1	TRBV4-1	TGCGTCAGCAGCCAAGCAATAGACAGGGGAGCCTGCGAGCAGTACTTC	CVSSQAIDRGACEQYF
TRBJ1-5	many	-	TRBV28	TGTGCCAGCAGCCCCGCTTCGGGGTATCAGCCCCAGCATTTT	CASSPASGYQPQHF
TRBJ2-3	-	TRBD2	TRBV7-8	TGTGCCAGCAGCCTGAGGGAGGGGAGCACAGATACGCAGTATTTT	CASSLREGSTDTQYF
TRBJ2-2	-	TRBD2	TRBV11-2	TGTGCCAGCAGCTTAGGTCTAGCGGGAATCGCCGGGGAGCCGTTTTTT	CASSLGLAGIAGEPFF
TRBJ2-7	-	-	TRBV6-5	TGTGCCAGCAGCCTGCGTGCGGTGGGGACCTACGAGCAGTACTTC	CASSLRAVGTYEQYF
TRBJ2-4	-	-	TRBV6-2/TRBV6-3	TGTGCCAGCAGCGTCGGACTGATTGCGGCAAACATTCAGTACTTC	CASSVGLIAANIQYF
TRBJ1-4	-	-	TRBV6-6	TGTGCCAGCAGTTACTGGAGTCAGGGTGAGACTTATGAAAAACTGTTTTTT	CASSYWSQGETYEKLFF
TRBJ2-1	-	TRBD1	TRBV12-5	TGTGCTAGTGCCACACCGGGACAGGGTACACCCTACAGTGAGCAGTTCTTC	CASATPGQGTPYSEQFF
TRBJ2-2	many	TRBD2	TRBV11-3	TGTGCCAGCAGCGAAGCCGGGACTAGCGGGATAAACACCGGGGAGCTGTTTTTT	CASSEAGTSGINTGELFF
TRBJ2-5	-	TRBD2	TRBV11-2	TGCGCCAGCAGCTTAGCGGGCTGTGGAGAGACCCAGTACTTC	CASSLAGCGETQYF
TRBJ2-5	many	-	TRBV11-2	TGTGCCAGCAGCTTGGGGGTGCAGGGCCAAGAGACCCAGTACTTC	CASSLGVQGQETQYF
TRBJ2-7	-	-	TRBV11-2	TGTGCCAGCGGCTTAGGATCTGGGGACGAGCAGTACTTC	CASGLGSGDEQYF
TRBJ2-3	-	-	TRBV12-3/TRBV12-4	TGTGCTAGCACCCGACGGGAACTAACCAAGTGGGTGAGCACAGATACGGAGTATTTT	CASTRRELTKWVSTDTEYF
TRBJ2-7	-	-	TRBV6-1	TGTGTCAGCACCCCGCACGGGGCCTACGAGCAGTACTTC	CVSTPHGAYEQYF
TRBJ2-1	-	TRBD2	TRBV11-2	TGTGCCAACAGCACACTAGCGGCAAACAATGAGCAGTTCTTC	CANSTLAANNEQFF
TRBJ2-2	-	TRBD2	TRBV11-2	TGTACCAGCAGCTTACGGCGGGAGGGTAGCGCCGGGGAGCTGTTTTTT	CTSSLRREGSAGELFF
TRBJ1-5	many	TRBD1	TRBV4-2	TGTGCCAGCAGCCAAGATGGACAGGGGAGTCAGCCCCAGCATTTT	CASSQDGQGSQPQHF
TRBJ1-2	once	TRBD1	TRBV5-1	TGCGCCAGCAGCGTCCAGGACAGGGCCTATGGCTACACCTTC	CASSVQDRAYGYTF
TRBJ1-2	few	-	TRBV30	TGTGCCTGGAGTGTACGAAGTAACTATGGCTACACCTTC	CAWSVRSNYGYTF
TRBJ2-7	-	-	TRBV11-3	TGTGCCAGCAGCTGGGGAAAGGCCAGCTACGTGCACTACTTC	CASSWGKASYVHYF
TRBJ2-3	-	TRBD2	TRBV5-4	TGTGCCAGCAGACCCGGCGGGAGGGATACGCAGTATTTT	CASRPGGRDTQYF
TRBJ1-1	-	-	TRBV30	TGTGCCACCCTGGGGCTTCGGGAGGGAGCTTTCTTT	CATLGLREGAFF
TRBJ2-3	-	TRBD2	TRBV14	TGTGCCAGCAGCCCTTGTGTGGGACTAGAAGGCGGTACGCAGTATTTT	CASSPCVGLEGGTQYF
TRBJ2-1	-	TRBD2	TRBV11-2	TGTGCCATCAACGTAGCCGGTGCGGGAGGATGGAACAATGAGCAGTTCTTC	CAINVAGAGGWNNEQFF
TRBJ2-3	-	-	TRBV30	TGTGCCTGGAGTAGGGGGTCAACTAGCACAGATACGCAGTATTTT	CAWSRGSTSTDTQYF
TRBJ2-7	many	-	TRBV11-1	TGTGCCAGCAGCCCCCCGGGAGTATACGAGCAGTACTTC	CASSPPGVYEQYF
TRBJ2-3	-	-	TRBV6-1	TGTGCCAGCAGTGCCCTGAGGTTAGGGGGGGGCACAGATACGCAGTATTTT	CASSALRLGGGTDTQYF
TRBJ2-7	-	-	TRBV28	TGTGCCAGCAGTGGGAAATGGGCAGGCGGGACCTACGAGCAGTACTTC	CASSGKWAGGTYEQYF
TRBJ1-2	many	-	TRBV6-5	TGTGCCAGCAGAGCGCCGTCTAACTATGGCTACACCTTC	CASRAPSNYGYTF
TRBJ1-2	-	TRBD1	TRBV19	TGTGCCAGTAGTCCGAGCAGCGGACAGGGGGCGAGCAGCTACACCTTC	CASSPSSGQGASSYTF
TRBJ2-1	-	-	TRBV23-1	TGCGTCAGCAGTCAATTGTTGACAGTCCCCCTGGGGGGCTACAATGAGCAGTTCTTC	CVSSQLLTVPLGGYNEQFF
TRBJ1-4	many	-	TRBV6-6	TGTGCCAGCAGTTCGACGACAGAGTTTTTTGAAAAACTGTTTTTT	CASSSTTEFFEKLFF
TRBJ1-2	-	-	TRBV6-4	TGTGCCAGCAGGGACAGATACTATGGCTACACCTTC	CASRDRYYGYTF
TRBJ2-2	-	-	TRBV11-2	TGTGCCAGCAGCTTACAGGGGGGGGCCGGGGAGCTGTTTTTT	CASSLQGGAGELFF
TRBJ2-5	-	-	TRBV11-2	TGTGCCAGCAGCTTAGAGGGGCTAAAGACGCAGTACTTC	CASSLEGLKTQYF